This T cell receptor (beta chain) stems from a study of T cell repertoires in aging, cancer and after chemotherapy. Study at large: Donor ages fell into six groups from 30 or younger up to 70 or older.

This clonotype was observed a single time. V lost 4 bases and J lost 13, with 17 bases in between. This CDR3 spans 13 amino acids. Germline V lookup: CDR1 LNHDA, CDR2 SQIVND (reference sequence). Peripheral blood genomic DNA, not sorted cells or RNA, was the template. Multiplex touch-down PCR with TRB-A/B primers amplified rearranged V-D-J TRB sequences. TCRdb independently ran MiXCR on the multiplex PCR reads; one entry per CDR3 protein. The sample records approximately 11,000 distinct CDR3 sequences, 35% to 50% being singletons. The clonotype was recovered from a human donor in good health. The sequenced sample was blood. The chain recombines TRBV19 with TRBJ2-4; TRBD1 is a possible D gene (6 bases). CDR3 residues: CASSTGVRGIQYF. Here the CDR3 DNA reads TGTGCCAGTAGTACCGGAGTCAGGGGCATCCAGTACTTC.